This record covers a single T cell receptor (beta chain). Its antigen is not identified. Diagnoses were established using clinical symptoms, serum thyroxine and TRAb, thyroid ultrasound and orbital computed tomography. Each 10 ml fresh peripheral blood draw supplied the PBMCs. The data were obtained in a study of T cells in Graves' hyperthyroidism and ophthalmopathy. RNA transcripts gave rise to amplified TCR beta CDR3 regions. HTBI primers were employed in a first-round RT-PCR of the TCR CDR3. MiXCR, applied by TCRdb to the multiplex PCR reads, yields one record per CDR3 protein. The sample lists hundreds of thousands of distinct CDR3 sequences, around 15% seen once, with about 4% in the top ten. Study-level points and caveats: Stable hyperthyroidism was told apart from ophthalmopathy by a model built on 13 V-J features. In the blood, most expanded thyroid clonotypes above 0.001 appeared as well.

The CDR3 consists of 13 residues. V dropped 10 bases and J dropped 4 bases, with 17 bases sitting between them. The clonotype originates from a woman aged 35 to 49 with Graves' ophthalmopathy. Specimen: blood. The V call is TRBV12-3 or TRBV12-4, the J call TRBJ2-7; D not resolved. The CDR3, as DNA: TGTGCCACCGGGCTCTTAGGTTCATACGAGCAGTACTTC. Its translation: CATGLLGSYEQYF.